Detailed here is one TCR beta chain. Its antigen is as yet unknown. Repertoires were generated with immunoSEQ multiplex PCR, while TCRdb's copy carries only in-frame clones and drops some. Of approximately 58,000 clones in the sample, around 90% are singletons; the top ten hold roughly 12%. This entry is derived from a study of OX40 agonist ivuxolimab in advanced cancers. Looking at the study overall: Under the entry rules, prior anti-PD-1, anti-PD-L1 or anti-CTLA-4 therapy was allowed, and more than 35% had some. Study conclusions and caveats: The study found that CD8+ T cells averaged more expanded clones than CD4+. Some nonresponders also had low normalized T-cell clonal expansion.

This CDR3 is 16 amino acids long. Trimming at V came to 0 bases and at J to 5 bases, leaving 7 bases not matched to a gene. In germline, CDR1 is KGHSY, CDR2 FQNENV. The V call is TRBV16, the J call TRBJ2-7, with TRBD1 matching over 10 bases. The clonotype was recovered from an adult with an advanced solid tumor such as melanoma, head and neck, liver or kidney cancer. The sequencing here drew on CD4+ or CD8+ T cells sorted from blood, taken in a trial of the OX40 agonist ivuxolimab. The CDR3 DNA follows: TGTGCCAGCAGCCAATCCCTGGGACAGGGGACCCACGAGCAGTACTTC. This codes for CASSQSLGQGTHEQYF.